The clone carrying this T cell receptor beta chain was seen just once. The antigen remains unidentified. These data come from a study of neoadjuvant nivolumab and ipilimumab in lung cancer. Points from the study as a whole: Only two of four nivolumab-treated tumors gained richness and clonality by surgery. TCR clonality did not significantly correlate with pathologic tumor regression. TCR richness and clonality were higher in tumors than adjacent uninvolved lung. Higher pretherapy blood TCR richness went with higher resected-tumor richness.

The junction had 16 bases not matched to a gene; V was cut back by 6 bases and J by 4 bases. Looked up from germline, CDR1 is KGHSH and CDR2 is LQKENI. This CDR3 region has 18 residues. Profiled with immunoSEQ multiplex PCR; TCRdb holds only in-frame clones, not every one. In the table there are approximately 2,000 clones, about four fifths of which are singletons. This rearrangement joins TRBV18 to TRBJ2-3; 10 bases align to TRBD1. This clonotype was sampled from an adult with non-small cell lung cancer. This specimen consisted of adjacent normal lung tissue, obtained after neoadjuvant nivolumab, alone or with ipilimumab, at or shortly before surgery. In DNA form, the CDR3 reads TGTGCCAGCTCCCCAGCCTACCGGGACAGGGGTGTGGCAGATACGCAGTATTTT. Amino acid sequence: CASSPAYRDRGVADTQYF.